Following are 30 T cell receptor beta chains from one sample sequenced in a study of shared clonotypes between healthy human individuals. Positively selected for CCR7, the CD45RO-negative cells used as naive CD8 cells excluded terminally differentiated effector memory CD45RA+ cells. Measured with immunoSEQ multiplex PCR; TCRdb has only the in-frame clones, and not every one. The sample holds about 1,900,000 clones, about 95% seen once. The sequencing input was naive CD8+ T cells sorted from blood. Source of these receptors: a man younger than 30 in good health.

This clone was recorded only once. The sample holds other DNA sequences that translate to the same CDR3. This rearrangement joins TRBV10-3 to TRBJ2-7, with no clear D. Germline assignment: CDR1 ENHRY and CDR2 SYGVKD. Trimming cost V 3 bases and J 2 bases, with 11 bases left between them. The CDR3 is 14 amino acids. CDR3 loop: CAISDPGQTYEQYF. The CDR3 DNA reads TGTGCCATCAGTGACCCGGGCCAAACCTACGAGCAGTACTTC.

The chain recombines TRBV7-9 with TRBJ2-2, with D maybe TRBD2 (6 bases). Germline V gene sequence: CDR1 SEHNR, CDR2 FQNEAQ (reference sequence). The ends were cut back, 5 bases at V and 4 bases at J, with 14 bases in the middle. The CDR3 runs 15 residues. As DNA, the CDR3 is TGTGCCAGCAGCCCAGGCCAGCGGGTCACCGGGGAGCTGTTTTTT. Encoded protein: CASSPGQRVTGELFF.

The chain uses TRBV6-1 and TRBJ1-1; 11 nucleotides line up with TRBD1. The CDR3 runs to 15 residues. CDR1 is MNHNS and CDR2 is SASEGT in the germline V gene. With V trimmed by 6 bases and J by 2 bases, 5 bases remained unmatched. The CDR3, as DNA: TGTGCCAGCAGCCCGGACAGGGGGCCTAACACTGAAGCTTTCTTT. Its protein product is CASSPDRGPNTEAFF.

A word on this clone: Other DNA sequences in the same sample also yield this CDR3. The chain uses TRBV13 and TRBJ1-1, with D unresolved. From germline, CDR1 is PRHDT and CDR2 FYEKMQ (reference sequence). The CDR3 has 13 residues. V was pared by 5 bases and J by 0 bases, with 7 bases between. CDR3 sequence reads: CASSPYMNTEAFF. DNA of the CDR3: TGTGCCAGCAGCCCTTACATGAACACTGAAGCTTTCTTT.

The chain couples TRBV15 to TRBJ2-7, with D perhaps matching TRBD2 (5 bases). The V gene's germline CDR1 is LNHNV and CDR2 YYDKDF (reference sequence). The CDR3 runs 14 residues. The V gene lost 4 bases and the J gene lost 3 bases, with 13 bases spanning the gap. CDR3 nucleotide sequence: TGTGCCACCAGCACCTCACCGGGGAGCTACGAGCAGTACTTC. Translation gives CATSTSPGSYEQYF.

The rearrangement uses TRBV29-1 and TRBJ2-4; TRBD2 is a possible D gene (5 bases). The germline CDR1 and CDR2 sequences are SQVTM and ANQGSEA. V lost 4 bases and J lost 0, with 7 bases in between. This CDR3 has 13 amino acids. The CDR3 sequence: CSVGGLAKNIQYF. The CDR3 region has the DNA TGCAGCGTTGGCGGGCTAGCCAAAAACATTCAGTACTTC.

This clone was observed a single time. This chain uses TRBV10-1 with TRBJ1-4, with D unresolved. Germline CDR1 and CDR2: WNHNN and SYGVQD (reference sequence). Between the trimmed V and J ends, which lost 7 bases and 2 bases, there was a span of 8 bases. CDR3 length equals 13 residues. Here the CDR3 DNA reads TGCGCCAGCAAAGGGAAGACTAATGAAAAACTGTTTTTT. The encoded protein is CASKGKTNEKLFF.

The rearrangement joins TRBV19 to TRBJ1-2, with D possibly TRBD1 on 5 matching bases. From germline, CDR1 is LNHDA and CDR2 SQIVND (reference sequence). The CDR3 length is 14 residues. V lost 3 bases to trimming and J lost 3 bases, with 11 bases between them. As DNA, the CDR3 is TGTGCCAGTAGTATTCAGGGAAACTACTATGGCTACACCTTC. This codes for CASSIQGNYYGYTF.

The J gene is TRBJ1-6, the V gene TRBV6-5; weak D call: TRBD1 (5 bases). V dropped 10 bases and J dropped 1 base, with 11 bases sitting between them. Germline-derived CDR1 and CDR2 are MNHEY and SVGAGI. This CDR3 has 14 residues. In DNA, the CDR3 is TGTGCCACAGGGTTTTTGTCCTATAATTCACCCCTCCACTTT. It is translated as CATGFLSYNSPLHF.

The chain links TRBV28 to TRBJ2-7; D is possibly TRBD1 or TRBD2 (5 bases each). This CDR3 is built from 13 residues. Germline V gene data show CDR1 as MDHEN and CDR2 as SYDVKM. Trimming removed 6 bases from V and 3 bases from J, with 12 bases in between. CDR3 in DNA: TGTGCCAGCAGGGACAAGGGGAGCTACGAGCAGTACTTC. It specifies CASRDKGSYEQYF.

The chain uses TRBV23-1 and TRBJ2-5; weak D call: TRBD2 (5 bases). TRBV23-1 is designated an ORF whose function remains uncertain. V lost 4 bases and J 4 bases, leaving 7 bases between the germline ends. The CDR3 runs to 12 residues. The CDR3 DNA is TGCGCCAGCAGTCCAGAGGGAGAGACCCAGTACTTC. It translates to CASSPEGETQYF.

This rearrangement joins TRBV7-2 to TRBJ1-2, with 8 nucleotides matching TRBD1. The germline V gene encodes CDR1 SGHTA and CDR2 FQGNSA. V lost 4 bases, J lost 3 bases, and 7 bases stayed unmatched. The CDR3 loop spans 15 amino acids. CDR3 DNA: TGTGCCAGCAGCTCTGGACAGGGTGCTCACTATGGCTACACCTTC. This gives the protein CASSSGQGAHYGYTF.

V is TRBV7-6 and J is TRBJ2-5; no clear D. The V and J ends lost 5 bases and 5 bases respectively, with 18 bases between them. The germline CDR1 and CDR2 sequences are SGHVS and FNYEAQ. CDR3 length: 15 amino acids. CDR3 bases: TGTGCCAGCAGCCTCGGGCCCAGCAACACGGAGACCCAGTACTTC. Its protein product is CASSLGPSNTETQYF.

The V and J genes are TRBV5-8 and TRBJ1-6; a weak D match, TRBD1 (6 bases). Per germline, CDR1 SGHTS and CDR2 YDEGEE. Trimming stripped 0 bases from V and 9 bases from J, with 13 bases between. CDR3 length: 15 amino acids. CDR3 amino acids: CASSLAAGVASPLHF. In DNA form, the CDR3 reads TGTGCCAGCAGCTTGGCAGCAGGGGTGGCTTCACCCCTCCACTTT. Supplemented by reference TRBV5-8 and TRBJ1-6, the full variable domain reads EAGVTQSPTHLIKTRGQQATLRCSPISGHTSVYWYQQALGLGLQFLLWYDEGEERNRGNFPPRFSGRQFPNYSSELNVNALELEDSALYLCASSLAAGVASPLHFGNGTRLTVT.

V gene TRBV29-1 combines with J gene TRBJ2-7, with D maybe TRBD2 (5 bases). Germline CDR1 SQVTM, CDR2 ANQGSEA. Between the trimmed V and J ends, which lost 1 base and 3 bases, there was a span of 16 bases. There are 15 residues in the CDR3. As DNA, the CDR3 is TGCAGCGTTGAAGCACGTTCGGGATCGGACTACGAGCAGTACTTC. Protein sequence: CSVEARSGSDYEQYF.

This sequence joins TRBV20-1 and TRBJ2-7; perhaps TRBD2 as D (5 bases). The CDR3 has 11 amino acids. Germline CDR1 is DFQATT and CDR2 is SNEGSKA (reference sequence). V was trimmed by 6 bases and J by 6 bases, leaving 12 bases between them. CDR3 residues: CSAELDSEQYF. The DNA of the CDR3 is TGCAGTGCCGAACTAGATAGCGAGCAGTACTTC.

The V call is TRBV9, the J call TRBJ2-1, with 10 bases aligning to TRBD1. This CDR3 spans 15 amino acids. Trimming cost V 4 bases and J 5 bases; bases outside gene matches: 6. Germline lookup yields CDR1 SGDLS and CDR2 YYNGEE. For the CDR3, the DNA is TGTGCCAGCAGCCCGACAGGGGGCGCGCACAATGAGCAGTTCTTC. This gives the protein CASSPTGGAHNEQFF.

This CDR3 is CASRPLTGSETQYF. As DNA, the CDR3 is TGTGCCAGCAGGCCTCTGACAGGGTCAGAGACCCAGTACTTC. V usage is TRBV27 and J usage is TRBJ2-5, with TRBD1 matching 7 bases. Germline-derived CDR1 and CDR2 are MNHEY and SMNVEV (reference sequence). This CDR3 is 14 amino acids long. V trimming: 6 bases; J trimming: 4 bases; junction bases outside the gene matches: 8.

As concerns this clone: This same CDR3 is encoded by further DNA sequences in the sample. The rearrangement joins TRBV27 to TRBJ2-7; 9 nucleotides match TRBD2. The CDR3 length is 16 residues. In germline, CDR1 is MNHEY, CDR2 SMNVEV (reference sequence). V lost 5 bases to trimming and J lost 0 bases; unmatched junction nucleotides: 8. The CDR3 reads CASSPSSGRLSYEQYF. The CDR3 DNA follows: TGTGCCAGCAGTCCCTCAAGCGGGAGGCTCTCCTACGAGCAGTACTTC.

This clone was picked up one time. The chain joins TRBV7-9 to TRBJ2-7, with D perhaps given as TRBD1 or TRBD2 (5 bases each). Germline CDR1 reads SEHNR; CDR2 reads FQNEAQ (reference sequence). The CDR3 runs 13 residues. Trimming pared 8 bases from V and 3 bases from J, leaving 14 bases between. CDR3 coding DNA: TGTGCCAGCGGGGGTTCAGGGTACTACGAGCAGTACTTC. It translates to CASGGSGYYEQYF.

The chain is built from TRBV19 and TRBJ1-1; D is uncertain. Germline assignment: CDR1 LNHDA and CDR2 SQIVND (reference sequence). The CDR3 is made up of 13 amino acids. Trimming cost V 5 bases and J 3 bases, with 10 bases left between them. CDR3 bases: TGTGCCAGTAGTGTCGGGTCACACACTGAAGCTTTCTTT. This sequence encodes CASSVGSHTEAFF.

This clone was recorded only once. The V and J genes are TRBV7-6 and TRBJ1-1; D possibly corresponds to TRBD1 (5 bases). Germline loops: CDR1 SGHVS, CDR2 FNYEAQ. The CDR3 is 14 amino acids. The V gene lost 2 bases and the J gene lost 5 bases, with 12 bases spanning the gap. The CDR3 nucleotides are TGTGCCAGCAGCTTACCGGGGCTGGGGACTGAAGCTTTCTTT. It is translated as CASSLPGLGTEAFF.

Remarks on this clone: The sample contains more than one DNA sequence encoding this CDR3. V gene TRBV7-2 combines with J gene TRBJ2-3; 14 bases match TRBD2. CDR3 length: 15 amino acids. Germline assignment: CDR1 SGHTA and CDR2 FQGNSA. With 4 bases clipped from V and 6 bases from J, the junction kept 3 bases outside the gene matches. The CDR3 coding sequence is TGTGCCAGCAGCTCGGGACTAGCGGGAGTGGATACGCAGTATTTT. As protein: CASSSGLAGVDTQYF.

This chain uses TRBV29-1 with TRBJ2-7; the D gene is possibly TRBD2 (5 bases). From germline, CDR1 is SQVTM and CDR2 ANQGSEA. V was cut by 4 bases and J by 3 bases, with 10 bases left in between. The CDR3 is 12 amino acids. The chain's CDR3 is CSVVGRDYEQYF. The CDR3 coding sequence is TGCAGCGTTGTAGGACGGGACTACGAGCAGTACTTC.

This clone showed up just once. The CDR3 sequence is CASSSDTNKIKAFF. CDR3 sequence (DNA): TGTGCCAGCAGCTCTGACACTAACAAGATAAAAGCTTTCTTT. V usage is TRBV5-4 and J usage is TRBJ1-1; no firm D call. The CDR3 is 14 amino acids. Germline loops: CDR1 SGHNT, CDR2 YYREEE (reference sequence). Trimming shortened V by 3 bases and J by 9 bases, and 18 bases separated the two germline ends.

The V and J genes are TRBV27 and TRBJ2-7; D possibly corresponds to TRBD1 (5 bases). Germline CDR1 reads MNHEY; CDR2 reads SMNVEV (reference sequence). The CDR3 covers 19 residues. Trimming removed 2 bases at V and 0 bases at J, with 23 bases between. This CDR3 is CASSLRRPQGLGPSYEQYF. For the CDR3, the DNA is TGTGCCAGCAGTTTAAGACGGCCCCAGGGTCTCGGGCCCTCCTACGAGCAGTACTTC.

The gene calls are TRBV5-6 and TRBJ1-1; 8 nucleotides line up with TRBD1. The CDR3 covers 15 residues. V dropped 0 bases and J dropped 6; count of bases not matched to a gene: 7. The germline V gene has CDR1 SGHDT and CDR2 YYEEEE. CDR3 loop: CASSLAGQGYPEAFF. CDR3 DNA sequence: TGTGCCAGCAGCTTGGCCGGACAGGGATATCCTGAAGCTTTCTTT.

The rearrangement uses TRBV9 and TRBJ2-1; no firm D call. V was cut by 4 bases and J by 2 bases, with 19 bases left in between. The germline CDR1 and CDR2 sequences are SGDLS and YYNGEE. This CDR3 region has 17 residues. CDR3 coding DNA: TGTGCCAGCAGCCCAAGTGGTTCCCTCACCACCTACAATGAGCAGTTCTTC. It specifies CASSPSGSLTTYNEQFF.

The rearrangement uses TRBV10-3 and TRBJ2-7, with 11 bases matching TRBD1. The CDR3 consists of 16 residues. Germline assignment: CDR1 ENHRY and CDR2 SYGVKD. Losses at the gene ends were 2 bases for V and 2 bases for J; bases not matched to a gene: 5. The CDR3 sequence: CAISETAGQGAYEQYF. CDR3 sequence (DNA): TGTGCCATCAGTGAGACGGCGGGACAGGGGGCCTACGAGCAGTACTTC.

This chain uses TRBV11-3 with TRBJ2-5, with D possibly being TRBD2 (5 bases). V was cut by 4 bases and J by 6 bases, with 18 bases left in between. CDR1 is SGHNT and CDR2 is YENEEA in the germline V gene. This CDR3 spans 15 amino acids. CDR3 in DNA: TGTGCCAGCAGCTCCAACAGAGGGCAGTGGAAGACCCAGTACTTC. Its protein product is CASSSNRGQWKTQYF. The full variable domain, with the rest looked up from reference TRBV11-3 and TRBJ2-5, is EAGVVQSPRYKIIEKKQPVAFWCNPISGHNTLYWYLQNLGQGPELLIRYENEEAVDDSQLPKDRFSAERLKGVDSTLKIQPAELGDSAVYLCASSSNRGQWKTQYFGPGTRLLVL.